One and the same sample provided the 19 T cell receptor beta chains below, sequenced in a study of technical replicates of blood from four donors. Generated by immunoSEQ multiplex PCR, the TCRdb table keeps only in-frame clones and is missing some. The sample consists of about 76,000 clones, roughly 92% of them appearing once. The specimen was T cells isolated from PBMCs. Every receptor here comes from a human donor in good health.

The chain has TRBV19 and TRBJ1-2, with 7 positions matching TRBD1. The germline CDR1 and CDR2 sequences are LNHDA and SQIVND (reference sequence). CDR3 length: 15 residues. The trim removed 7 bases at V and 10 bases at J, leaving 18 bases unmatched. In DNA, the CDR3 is TGTGCCAGTACCCCAAGAGGACAGGTCCTCAGGGACTACACCTTC. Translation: CASTPRGQVLRDYTF.

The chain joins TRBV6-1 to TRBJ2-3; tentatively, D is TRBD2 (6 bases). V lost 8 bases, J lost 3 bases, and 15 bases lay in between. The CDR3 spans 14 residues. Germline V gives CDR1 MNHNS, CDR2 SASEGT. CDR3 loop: CASGRREVTDTQYF. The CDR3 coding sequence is TGTGCCAGCGGGCGGAGGGAGGTTACAGATACGCAGTATTTT.

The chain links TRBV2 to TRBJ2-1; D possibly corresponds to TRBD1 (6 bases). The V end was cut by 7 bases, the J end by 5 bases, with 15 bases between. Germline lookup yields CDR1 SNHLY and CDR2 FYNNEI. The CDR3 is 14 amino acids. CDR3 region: CASIKKDSNNEQFF. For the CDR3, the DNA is TGTGCCAGCATTAAAAAGGACAGTAACAATGAGCAGTTCTTC. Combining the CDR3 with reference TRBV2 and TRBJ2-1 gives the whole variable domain EPEVTQTPSHQVTQMGQEVILRCVPISNHLYFYWYRQILGQKVEFLVSFYNNEISEKSEIFDDQFSVERPDGSNFTLKIRSTKLEDSAMYFCASIKKDSNNEQFFGPGTRLTVL.

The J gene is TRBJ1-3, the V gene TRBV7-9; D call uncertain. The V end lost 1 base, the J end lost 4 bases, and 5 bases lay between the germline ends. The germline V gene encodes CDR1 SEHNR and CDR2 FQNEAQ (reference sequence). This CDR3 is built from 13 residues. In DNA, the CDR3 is TGTGCCAGCAGCTTAGGCGGGGGAAACACCATATATTTT. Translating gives CASSLGGGNTIYF.

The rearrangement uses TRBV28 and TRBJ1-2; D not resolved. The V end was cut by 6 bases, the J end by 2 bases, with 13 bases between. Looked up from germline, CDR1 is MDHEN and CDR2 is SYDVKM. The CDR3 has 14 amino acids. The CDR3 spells CASRTRPANYGYTF. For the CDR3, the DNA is TGTGCCAGCAGGACAAGACCTGCAAACTATGGCTACACCTTC.

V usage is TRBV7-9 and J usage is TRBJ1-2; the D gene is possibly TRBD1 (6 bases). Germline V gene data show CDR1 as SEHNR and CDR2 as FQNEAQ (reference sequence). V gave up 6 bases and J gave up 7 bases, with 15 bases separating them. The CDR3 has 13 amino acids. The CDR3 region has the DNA TGTGCCAGCAGTTATCCAGGGGAACGTGGCTACACCTTC. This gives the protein CASSYPGERGYTF. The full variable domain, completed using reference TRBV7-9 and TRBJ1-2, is DTGVSQNPRHKITKRGQNVTFRCDPISEHNRLYWYRQTLGQGPEFLTYFQNEAQLEKSRLLSDRFSAERPKGSFSTLEIQRTEQGDSAMYLCASSYPGERGYTFGSGTRLTVV.

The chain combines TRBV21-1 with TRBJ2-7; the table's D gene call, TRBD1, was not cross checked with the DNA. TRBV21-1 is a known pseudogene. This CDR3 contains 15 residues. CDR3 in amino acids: CASSAIRDRDYEQYF. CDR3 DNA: TGTGCCAGCAGCGCCATCCGGGACAGGGACTACGAGCAGTACTTC.

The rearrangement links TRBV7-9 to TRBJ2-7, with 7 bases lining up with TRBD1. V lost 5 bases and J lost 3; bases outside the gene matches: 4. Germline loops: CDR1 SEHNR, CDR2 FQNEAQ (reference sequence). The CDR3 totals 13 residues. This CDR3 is CASSARQGYEQYF. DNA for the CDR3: TGTGCCAGCAGCGCCAGACAGGGCTACGAGCAGTACTTC.

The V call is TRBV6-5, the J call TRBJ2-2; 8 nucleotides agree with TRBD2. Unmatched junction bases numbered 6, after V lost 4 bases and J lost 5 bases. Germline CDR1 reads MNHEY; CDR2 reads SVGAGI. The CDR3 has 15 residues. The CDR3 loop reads CASSFQRERTGELFF. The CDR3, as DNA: TGTGCCAGCAGTTTCCAGCGGGAGAGGACCGGGGAGCTGTTTTTT.

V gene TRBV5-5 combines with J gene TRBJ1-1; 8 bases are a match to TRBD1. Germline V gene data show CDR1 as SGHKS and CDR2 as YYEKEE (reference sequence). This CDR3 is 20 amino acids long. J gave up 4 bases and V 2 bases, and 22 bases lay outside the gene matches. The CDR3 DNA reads TGTGCCAGCAGCTTCAATGCCTTAGACAGGGGTGTAATTCGTACCACTGAAGCTTTCTTT. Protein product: CASSFNALDRGVIRTTEAFF.

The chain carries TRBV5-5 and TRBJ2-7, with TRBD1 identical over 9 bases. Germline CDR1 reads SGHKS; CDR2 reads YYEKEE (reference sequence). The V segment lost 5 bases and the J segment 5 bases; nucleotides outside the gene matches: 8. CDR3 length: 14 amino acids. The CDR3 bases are TGTGCCAGCAGTTGGGGACAGGGTCCCGACGAGCAGTACTTC. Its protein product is CASSWGQGPDEQYF.

The CDR3 nucleotides are TGTGCCACCAGCAGATCAGGGAACACTGAAGCTTTCTTT. Protein: CATSRSGNTEAFF. V is TRBV15 and J is TRBJ1-1; D is unresolved. The V and J ends lost 2 bases and 1 base respectively, with 5 bases between them. Germline assignment: CDR1 LNHNV and CDR2 YYDKDF (reference sequence). CDR3 length: 13 residues.

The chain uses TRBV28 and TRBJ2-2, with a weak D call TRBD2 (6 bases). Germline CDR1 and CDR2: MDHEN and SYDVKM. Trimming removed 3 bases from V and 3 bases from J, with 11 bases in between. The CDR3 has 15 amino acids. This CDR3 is CASSFLAAYTGELFF. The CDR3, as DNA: TGTGCCAGCAGTTTTTTAGCGGCGTACACCGGGGAGCTGTTTTTT.

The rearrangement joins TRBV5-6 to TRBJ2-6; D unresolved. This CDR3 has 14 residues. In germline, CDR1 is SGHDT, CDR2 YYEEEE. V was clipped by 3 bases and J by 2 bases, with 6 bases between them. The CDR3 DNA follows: TGTGCCAGCAGCTATGAGGCTGGGGCCAACGTCCTGACTTTC. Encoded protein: CASSYEAGANVLTF.

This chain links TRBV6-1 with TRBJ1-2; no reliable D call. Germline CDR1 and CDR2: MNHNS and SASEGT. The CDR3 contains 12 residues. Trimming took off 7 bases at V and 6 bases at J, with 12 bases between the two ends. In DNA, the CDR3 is TGTGCCAGCAAGTCCAGTTTTAATGGCTACACCTTC. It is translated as CASKSSFNGYTF.

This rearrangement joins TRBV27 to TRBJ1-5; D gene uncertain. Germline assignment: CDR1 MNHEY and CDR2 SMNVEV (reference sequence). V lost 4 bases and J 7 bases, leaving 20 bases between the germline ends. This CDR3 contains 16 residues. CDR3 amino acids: CASSSLAGSPNQPQHF. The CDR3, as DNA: TGTGCCAGCAGTTCCCTGGCAGGTTCCCCCAACCAGCCCCAGCATTTT.

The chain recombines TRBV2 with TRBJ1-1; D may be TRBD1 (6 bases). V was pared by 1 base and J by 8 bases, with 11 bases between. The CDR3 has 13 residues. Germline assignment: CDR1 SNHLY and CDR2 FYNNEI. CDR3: CASSEGRTGEAFF. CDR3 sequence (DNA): TGTGCCAGCAGTGAAGGGAGAACAGGGGAAGCTTTCTTT.

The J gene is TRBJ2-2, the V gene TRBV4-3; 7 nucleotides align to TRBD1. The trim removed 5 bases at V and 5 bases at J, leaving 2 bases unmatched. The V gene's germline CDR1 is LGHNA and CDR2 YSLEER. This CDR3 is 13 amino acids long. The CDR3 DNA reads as TGCGCCAGCAGCACAGGGGTGACCGGGGAGCTGTTTTTT. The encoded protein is CASSTGVTGELFF.

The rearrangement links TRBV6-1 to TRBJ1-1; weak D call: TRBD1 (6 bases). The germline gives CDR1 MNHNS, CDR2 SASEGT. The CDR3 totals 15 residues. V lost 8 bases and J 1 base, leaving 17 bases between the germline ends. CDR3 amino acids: CASCQGFTANTEAFF. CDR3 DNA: TGTGCCAGCTGCCAGGGGTTTACGGCGAACACTGAAGCTTTCTTT.